The rows below give T cell receptor beta chains drawn from one sample of a study of identical twins. Using its own MiXCR run on the 5' RACE reads, TCRdb lists one record per CDR3 protein. The table shows approximately 300,000 distinct CDR3 sequences, with 9.5% occurring only once. Separately, the same data were catalogued under a study of yellow fever vaccine responses in identical twins.

Input material: CD8+ T cells sorted from blood. All receptors derive from a woman aged 18-30 years in good health. Each CDR3 is given with its conserved first and last residue. D genes are given only for firm matches. Only some rows state a clone size, as once, few, many or a class for expanded clones.

TRBJ2-5	-	-	TRBV4-1	TGCGCCAGCAGCCAAGTACTGTGGGGCACGCAAGAGACCCAGTACTTC	CASSQVLWGTQETQYF
TRBJ1-1	-	few	TRBV27	TGTGCCAGCAGTTTATCGAGTTATCTCATGGACACTGAAGCTTTCTTT	CASSLSSYLMDTEAFF
TRBJ2-1	-	many	TRBV12-2	TGTGCAAGTCGCTTAGCCTCCGGAGCGGGGGGGCCCTCCTACAATGAGCAGTTCTTC	CASRLASGAGGPSYNEQFF
TRBJ2-3	-	many	TRBV11-2	TGTGCCAGCAGCTTACACCCTTCCCAAGATACGCAGTATTTT	CASSLHPSQDTQYF
TRBJ1-1	-	many	TRBV10-3	TGTGCCATCAGTACTGACGGGGCCCCTGAAGCTTTCTTT	CAISTDGAPEAFF
TRBJ2-2	-	-	TRBV6-2/TRBV6-3	TGTGCCAGCAGCCCCGGGACGTATGACACCGGGGAGCTGTTTTTT	CASSPGTYDTGELFF
TRBJ1-5	-	many	TRBV5-6	TGTGCCAGCAGCTTGGCGAGCTCCAATCAGCCCCAGCATTTT	CASSLASSNQPQHF
TRBJ1-5	-	-	TRBV2	TGTGCCAGCAGTGCAGGACTTCCTAGCAATCAGCCCCAGCATTTT	CASSAGLPSNQPQHF
TRBJ2-5	-	-	TRBV2	TGTGCCAGCAGTGGGCCGGGACAAATACGGGAGACCCAGTACTTC	CASSGPGQIRETQYF
TRBJ2-1	-	-	TRBV12-3/TRBV12-4	TGTGCCAGCAGTTTTTGGCAAAGTAGGTACAATGAGCAGTTCTTC	CASSFWQSRYNEQFF
TRBJ2-5	TRBD2	-	TRBV7-6	TGTGCCAGCAGCCCAGGAATCGGGACTAGCGGGGAAGAGACCCAGTACTTC	CASSPGIGTSGEETQYF
TRBJ2-1	-	few	TRBV7-3	TGTGCCAGCAGCGACCGGGGGGCGGGGTTATCCTACAATGAGCAGTTCTTC	CASSDRGAGLSYNEQFF
TRBJ1-2	TRBD1	few	TRBV20-1	TGCAGTGCTAGGGACAGGTCGATCGGGGGTGGCTACACCTTC	CSARDRSIGGGYTF
TRBJ2-3	-	many	TRBV4-3	TGCGCCAGCAGCCAAGATAGGGGAGGCGCAGATACGCAGTATTTT	CASSQDRGGADTQYF
TRBJ2-1	TRBD1	many	TRBV12-3/TRBV12-4	TGTGCCAGCAGCCAAGGGACAGCTGGGATATACAATGAGCAGTTCTTC	CASSQGTAGIYNEQFF
TRBJ2-1	-	many	TRBV6-1	TGTGCCAGCAGCCCCTCCAAAGCAGCTTCCTACAATGAGCAGTTCTTC	CASSPSKAASYNEQFF
TRBJ2-3	-	-	TRBV4-2	TGTGCCAGCAGCCCCGGACTATACACAGATACGCAGTATTTT	CASSPGLYTDTQYF
TRBJ2-1	-	many	TRBV20-1	TGCAGTGCTAGGGACCACTACAATGAGCAGTTCTTC	CSARDHYNEQFF
TRBJ2-5	TRBD2	-	TRBV4-2	TGTGCCAGCAGCCAAGTTCCTAGCGGACAAGAGACCCAGTACTTC	CASSQVPSGQETQYF
TRBJ2-7	TRBD1	-	TRBV7-9	TGTGCCAGCAGCTTAGCCGGGACAGGGGGGGACTACGAGCAGTACTTC	CASSLAGTGGDYEQYF
TRBJ2-7	-	few	TRBV4-3	TGCGCCAGCAGCCCCGTTCCCGCCTACGAGCAGTACTTC	CASSPVPAYEQYF
TRBJ2-1	TRBD1	many	TRBV4-2	TGTGCCAGCAGCACACGGACAGGGGTCGGCTCCTACAATGAGCAGTTCTTC	CASSTRTGVGSYNEQFF
TRBJ2-5	-	-	TRBV7-6	TGTGCCAGCAGCTTCTCCGGGGGTCAAGAGACCCAGTACTTC	CASSFSGGQETQYF
TRBJ2-5	-	few	TRBV13	TGTGCCAGCAGCTTAGGCCAAGGGCGAAAGACCCAGTACTTC	CASSLGQGRKTQYF
TRBJ1-1	-	many	TRBV7-9	TGTGCCAGCAGCCCTGCATACGGGACCACCGAAGGGACTGAAGCTTTCTTT	CASSPAYGTTEGTEAFF
TRBJ2-3	TRBD2	few	TRBV6-1	TGTGCCAGCAGTCTCCCAGGGTTGCGGGAGAAGGTTACAGATACGCAGTATTTT	CASSLPGLREKVTDTQYF
TRBJ2-3	-	-	TRBV27	TGTGCCAGCAGTTTATCGGGGGACTCCTCTGGGACAGATACGCAGTATTTT	CASSLSGDSSGTDTQYF
TRBJ2-1	-	-	TRBV29-1	TGCAGCGTTGAAGTCGAGTCCCGAAGCTCCTACAATGAGCAGTTCTTC	CSVEVESRSSYNEQFF
TRBJ2-7	-	many	TRBV2	TGTGCCAGCAGTGACAGAACCTACGAGCAGTACTTC	CASSDRTYEQYF
TRBJ2-7	TRBD2	-	TRBV7-2	TGTGCCAGCAGCTTCGGACTAGCGATCTACGAGCAGTACTTC	CASSFGLAIYEQYF
TRBJ1-1	-	-	TRBV5-6	TGTGCCAGCAGCTTGGGGGTTCGGACTGAAGCTTTCTTT	CASSLGVRTEAFF
TRBJ2-7	-	-	TRBV5-1	TGCGCCAGCCAAATCGCCCTAAACTACGAGCAGTACTTC	CASQIALNYEQYF
TRBJ1-2	-	many	TRBV29-1	TGCAGCGTTGTGGGGACCCATCGGTACTATGGCTACACCTTC	CSVVGTHRYYGYTF
TRBJ2-7	-	many	TRBV11-2	TGTGCCAGCAGCGACCTAAAGGGCCTCGGGCAGTACTTC	CASSDLKGLGQYF
TRBJ2-7	-	many	TRBV14	TGTGCCAGCAGCCAAGATGCCCCCTTTTTTGGGGCCTCCTACGAGCAGTACTTC	CASSQDAPFFGASYEQYF
TRBJ2-3	-	many	TRBV13	TGTGCCAGCAGCTTAGGCCGCACCTACACAGATACGCAGTATTTT	CASSLGRTYTDTQYF
TRBJ2-2	-	many	TRBV6-1	TGTGCCAGCAGGGATAGGGGCATAGCCACCGGGGAGCTGTTTTTT	CASRDRGIATGELFF
TRBJ1-1	-	few	TRBV15	TGTGCCACCAGCAGAGAGAACACTGAAGCTTTCTTT	CATSRENTEAFF
TRBJ2-1	TRBD2	many	TRBV5-1	TGCGCCAGCAGCTTGGGACCCGGGGGGAGCTTCCCGAACAATGAGCAGTTCTTC	CASSLGPGGSFPNNEQFF
TRBJ2-7	TRBD1	few	TRBV4-1	TGCGCCAGCAGCCAAGTAGGGGGCTCGGCCGAGCAGTACTTC	CASSQVGGSAEQYF
TRBJ2-7	TRBD2	-	TRBV5-5	TGTGCCAGCAGCTTGGTACTAGCGGGAGCGGCATACGAGCAGTACTTC	CASSLVLAGAAYEQYF
TRBJ1-5	-	few	TRBV19	TGTGCCAGTAGGATAGAGGGCCGCGAACAGCCCCAGCATTTT	CASRIEGREQPQHF
TRBJ2-1	-	many	TRBV6-1	TGTGCCAGCTTTCGGGGAAATGAGCAGTTCTTC	CASFRGNEQFF
TRBJ2-3	TRBD2	-	TRBV27	TGTGCCAGCAGTTGGACTAGGCCCACAGATACGCAGTATTTT	CASSWTRPTDTQYF
TRBJ2-7	-	-	TRBV7-6	TGTGCCAGCAGCCAGGAGCTGGACAGGGAGGGGGAGCAGTACTTC	CASSQELDREGEQYF
TRBJ1-1	-	many	TRBV6-4	TGTGCCAGCAGTGATGGACACAACACTGAAGCTTTCTTT	CASSDGHNTEAFF
TRBJ2-7	TRBD1	-	TRBV4-3	TGCGCCAGCAGCCAGGGGACAGTGAACTCCTACGAGCAGTACTTC	CASSQGTVNSYEQYF
TRBJ1-1	TRBD1	many	TRBV4-2	TGTGCCAGCAGCCAAGTCGACAGGGGAGGGGACACTGAAGCTTTCTTT	CASSQVDRGGDTEAFF
TRBJ2-7	TRBD2	-	TRBV27	TGTGCCAGCAGTATAGGACTAGCGTCGGGAGAGCAGTACTTC	CASSIGLASGEQYF
TRBJ2-7	-	-	TRBV12-3/TRBV12-4	TGTGCCAGCAGGAGCACGTTAGGCGAGCAGTACTTC	CASRSTLGEQYF